This T cell receptor (beta chain) was identified during a study of T cells in Graves' hyperthyroidism and ophthalmopathy. Study findings and constraints: Ophthalmopathy, which appeared later, was predicted by the model a median about 6.8 months before onset.

This clonotype was found many times. Its matching antigen is unknown. It was RNA transcripts that yielded the amplified TCR beta CDR3 regions. The study used the HTBI primer set for a first-round RT-PCR of the TCR CDR3. Each CDR3 protein gets one entry after TCRdb re-called the multiplex PCR reads with MiXCR. The sample has about 58,000 distinct CDR3 sequences; 49% are singletons. This TCR was recovered from a woman aged 25-40 years with Graves' ophthalmopathy. The sequenced sample consisted of blood.

The DNA of the CDR3 is TGTGCCAGCAGTCCGGGGACAGGGGGACCAGATACGCAGTATTTT. Translation gives CASSPGTGGPDTQYF. The chain employs TRBV12-3 or TRBV12-4 and TRBJ2-3; 11 bases are a match to TRBD1. The J segment lost 4 bases and the V segment lost 5 bases, leaving 5 bases of the junction unmatched. The CDR3 is 15 amino acids.